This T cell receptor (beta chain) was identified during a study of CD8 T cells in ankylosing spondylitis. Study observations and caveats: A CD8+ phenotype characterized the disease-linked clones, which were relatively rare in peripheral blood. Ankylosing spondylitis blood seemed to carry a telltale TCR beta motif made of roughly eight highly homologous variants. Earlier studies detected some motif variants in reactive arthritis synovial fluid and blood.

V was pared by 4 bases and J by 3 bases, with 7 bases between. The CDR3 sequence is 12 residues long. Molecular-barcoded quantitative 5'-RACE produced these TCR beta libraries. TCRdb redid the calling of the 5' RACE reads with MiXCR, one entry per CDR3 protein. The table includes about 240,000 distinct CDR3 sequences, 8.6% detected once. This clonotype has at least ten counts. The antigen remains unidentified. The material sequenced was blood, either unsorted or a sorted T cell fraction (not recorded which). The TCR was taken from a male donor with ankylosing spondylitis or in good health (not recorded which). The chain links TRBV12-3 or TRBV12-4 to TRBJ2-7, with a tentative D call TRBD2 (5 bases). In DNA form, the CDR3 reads TGTGCCAGCAGTTCGCGGGTCTACGAGCAGTACTTC. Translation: CASSSRVYEQYF.